Many counts were recorded for the clone carrying this T cell receptor (beta chain). Its antigen is as yet unknown. Alongside a J-beta primer mix, a sample-barcoded 5' primer served in a second PCR lasting roughly 7 to 12 cycles. TCRdb analysed the 5' RACE reads with MiXCR anew, one entry per CDR3 protein. The sample has about 700,000 distinct CDR3 sequences, 32% seen once. At least 5.5 micrograms of total RNA were extracted per sample. These data are taken from a study of blood T cells in healthy people across ages. General study results and limits: Roughly linear declines in TCR beta diversity per million T cells occurred with age. In the absence of known donor CMV status, changes in expanded clonotypes were possibly confounded. Higher diversity, along with more naive CD4+ cells, distinguished long-lived donors from aged donors.

Trimming took 0 bases from V and 2 from J; bases not matched to a gene: 3. CDR1 and CDR2 from the germline V gene are MNHNY and SVGAGI (reference sequence). The CDR3 is 16 residues long. The rearrangement uses TRBV6-6 and TRBJ2-5; 10 positions agree with TRBD2. Sample: blood. The clonotype comes from a woman aged 80 or over in good health. The CDR3 region is CASSYSKRGGQETQYF. CDR3 nucleotide sequence: TGTGCCAGCAGTTACTCGAAGCGGGGGGGACAAGAGACCCAGTACTTC.